Listed below are T cell receptor beta chains from one sample, sequenced in a study of low-dose radiotherapy and immunotherapy resistance in tumors. One entry per CDR3 protein, called by TCRdb with MiXCR from the reads. This table has almost 40,000 distinct CDR3 sequences, 31% appearing once. This specimen was PBMCs, taken before treatment. These receptors were obtained from a male donor with gallbladder cancer. The CDR3 runs from the conserved cysteine through the conserved F or W. The order of the fields is clone size, CDR3 length, V gene, J gene, D gene, CDR3 protein, CDR3 DNA. D genes are given only for firm matches. For some rows the clone size is stated as once, few or many, or as a class when expanded; others skip it.

>few|14|TRBV27|TRBJ2-5|-
CASSLATAQGTQYF
TGTGCCAGCAGTTTAGCGACAGCTCAAGGGACCCAGTACTTC
>many|16|TRBV5-5|TRBJ2-2|TRBD2
CASSLPSGGVTGELFF
TGTGCCAGCAGCCTCCCTAGCGGGGGGGTCACCGGGGAGCTGTTTTTT
>-|14|TRBV10-3|TRBJ2-3|-
CATRDGASTDTQYF
TGTGCCACCCGGGACGGTGCTAGCACAGATACGCAGTATTTT
>many|14|TRBV13|TRBJ2-7|-
CASSPRDRSYEQYF
TGTGCCAGCAGCCCTAGGGACCGATCCTACGAGCAGTACTTC
>many|11|TRBV29-1|TRBJ2-7|TRBD1
CREGGQYEQYF
TGCAGAGAAGGGGGCCAATACGAGCAGTACTTC
>medium-sized|15|TRBV28|TRBJ2-2|-
CASSLRTPSTGELFF
TGTGCCAGCAGTTTGAGGACACCTAGCACCGGGGAGCTGTTTTTT
>-|12|TRBV11-2|TRBJ2-7|-
CASSSLSYEQYF
TGTGCCAGCAGCTCCCTCAGCTACGAGCAGTACTTC
>-|13|TRBV25-1|TRBJ1-5|-
CASSRLGNQPQHF
TGTGCCAGCAGTAGGTTGGGCAATCAGCCCCAGCATTTT
>many|11|TRBV11-2|TRBJ2-1|-
CASSSFGEQFF
TGTGCCAGCAGCTCTTTTGGTGAGCAGTTCTTC
>medium-sized|16|TRBV5-6|TRBJ2-3|TRBD2
CASSWNERGATATQYF
TGTGCCAGCAGCTGGAATGAGCGGGGCGCTACCGCTACGCAGTATTTT
>-|15|TRBV11-1|TRBJ2-1|TRBD1
CASSESGTGYNEQFF
TGTGCCAGCAGTGAATCCGGGACAGGGTACAATGAGCAGTTCTTC
>-|13|TRBV5-1|TRBJ1-1|-
CASSWTVNTEAFF
TGCGCCAGCAGCTGGACAGTTAACACTGAAGCTTTCTTT